The clone carrying this T cell receptor (beta chain) has only one observation. Antigen unknown. TCRdb's copy holds only in-frame clones and misses some; the assay was immunoSEQ multiplex PCR. The table has 14,000 to 15,000 clones, approximately 96% seen once; the top ten hold 0.55% to 0.75%. V shed 0 bases and J shed 8 bases, with 5 bases lying between them. The CDR3 covers 12 residues. Germline CDR1 MNHEY, CDR2 SVGAGI. The data were taken from a study of graft-versus-host responses after intestinal transplantation. Study-wide results and caveats: The authors found GvH clones in recipient marrow, some appearing first in ileum or blood.

The V and J genes are TRBV6-5 and TRBJ2-1; D not resolved. The receptor was derived from a human patient who received an intestinal transplant, so some T cells may come from the graft donor. The material was PBMCs, obtained 9 days after transplant. The CDR3 is CASSYSGDEQFF. The CDR3, as DNA: TGTGCCAGCAGTTACTCTGGAGATGAGCAGTTCTTC.